The entry below gives a single T cell receptor (beta chain) sequence along with its context. As for treatment: preoperative locoregional IRX-2 cytokine immunotherapy. This phase Ib study tested locoregional IRX-2 cytokine immunotherapy given before surgery. These data are taken from a study of preoperative IRX-2 immunotherapy in early breast cancer. CDR3 size: 15 residues. CDR1 SGHRS and CDR2 YFSETQ come from the germline V gene. V was cut by 3 bases and J by 0 bases, with 12 bases left in between. Repertoires were generated with immunoSEQ multiplex PCR, while TCRdb's copy carries only in-frame clones and drops some. The sample has approximately 30,000 clones; about 96% are singletons.

This sample was obtained from a patient treated with IRX-2 immunotherapy. The rearrangement joins TRBV5-1 to TRBJ1-2, with a weak D call TRBD1 (5 bases). The receptor's source is a human donor with breast cancer. CDR3 sequence (DNA): TGCGCCAGCAGCTCTCAGGGATACCCTAACTATGGCTACACCTTC. Protein sequence: CASSSQGYPNYGYTF.